These 20 T cell receptor beta chains originate from one sample sequenced in a study of blood T cell repertoires in COVID-19. The protocol was immunoSEQ multiplex PCR, while the TCRdb copy is restricted to in-frame clones and leaves out a portion. This table has around 50,000 clones, around 90% appearing once. The material sequenced was peripheral blood. These TCRs come from a human donor in a cohort sampled during active COVID-19.

The rearrangement uses TRBV7-9 and TRBJ2-1, with D possibly TRBD2 on 5 matching bases. CDR1 is SEHNR and CDR2 is FQNEAQ in the germline V gene (reference sequence). The CDR3 totals 12 residues. Trimming pared 2 bases from V and 10 bases from J, leaving 9 bases between. In DNA form, the CDR3 reads TGTGCCAGCAGCTTATTTCTAGCCGAGCAGTTCTTC. Its translation: CASSLFLAEQFF.

This chain uses TRBV9 with TRBJ1-5; D perhaps matches TRBD1 (6 bases). CDR3 length: 14 amino acids. Trimming shortened V by 1 base and J by 5 bases, and 10 bases separated the two germline ends. CDR1 and CDR2 (germline): SGDLS, YYNGEE. CDR3 loop: CASSVSGGHQPQHF. The CDR3 DNA sequence: TGTGCCAGCAGCGTAAGCGGGGGCCATCAGCCCCAGCATTTT.

The genes are TRBV15 and TRBJ1-1, with D possibly being TRBD1 (5 bases). Trimming left V 0 bases short and J 6 bases short, with 11 bases between. The CDR3 is made up of 14 amino acids. Germline V gives CDR1 LNHNV, CDR2 YYDKDF (reference sequence). The CDR3 coding sequence is TGTGCCACCAGCAGAGATCGGGGGGGTCCTGAAGCTTTCTTT. This gives the protein CATSRDRGGPEAFF.

The chain carries TRBV5-5 and TRBJ1-5; weak D call: TRBD1 (6 bases). The CDR3 contains 13 residues. Germline V gene data show CDR1 as SGHKS and CDR2 as YYEKEE (reference sequence). V was clipped by 4 bases and J by 3 bases, with 8 bases between them. The CDR3 region has the DNA TGTGCCAGCAGCCGGGACAACAATCAGCCCCAGCATTTT. Protein: CASSRDNNQPQHF.

The V call is TRBV6-5, the J call TRBJ2-1, with 7 nucleotides matching TRBD1. The germline V gene has CDR1 MNHEY and CDR2 SVGAGI. V dropped 0 bases and J dropped 6; count of bases not matched to a gene: 8. The CDR3 extends over 16 amino acids. Here the CDR3 reads CASSYSPGQTTNEQFF. For the CDR3, the DNA is TGTGCCAGCAGTTACTCGCCGGGACAGACTACCAATGAGCAGTTCTTC.

J is TRBJ2-4 and V is TRBV5-1; 15 bases line up with TRBD2. The CDR3 has 20 amino acids. Unmatched junction bases numbered 11, after V lost 4 bases and J lost 0 bases. Germline V lookup: CDR1 SGHRS, CDR2 YFSETQ. The CDR3: CASSSSPGLAGGTAKNIQYF. The DNA for the CDR3 is TGCGCCAGCAGCAGCTCACCGGGACTAGCGGGGGGAACAGCCAAAAACATTCAGTACTTC.

The rearrangement joins TRBV24-1 to TRBJ2-1; TRBD1 might be the D (5 bases). Between the trimmed V and J ends, which lost 3 bases and 11 bases, there was a span of 13 bases. The germline CDR1 and CDR2 sequences are KGHDR and SFDVKD. CDR3 size: 13 residues. The DNA for the CDR3 is TGTGCCACCAGTGATCTAACTGGGGCCAAGCAGTTCTTC. This sequence encodes CATSDLTGAKQFF.

J is TRBJ2-2 and V is TRBV3-1 (or the pseudogene TRBV3-2), with D maybe TRBD2 (7 bases). Germline lookup yields CDR1 LGHDT and CDR2 YNNKEL (reference sequence). CDR3 size: 15 residues. Trimming took off 8 bases at V and 5 bases at J, with 18 bases between the two ends. CDR3 loop: CASSRGRGRTGELFF. CDR3 coding DNA: TGTGCCAGCTCCCGGGGGCGGGGGAGGACCGGGGAGCTGTTTTTT.

V and J are TRBV6-5 and TRBJ2-3; 12 positions agree with TRBD2. The CDR3 runs to 16 residues. Trimming removed 4 bases from V and 5 bases from J; junction bases left unmatched: 7. Germline-derived CDR1 and CDR2 are MNHEY and SVGAGI. CDR3 in DNA: TGTGCCAGCAGTTCTAGACTAGCGGGGGAGTTAGATACGCAGTATTTT. It specifies CASSSRLAGELDTQYF.

This clone showed up just once. The chain couples TRBV2 to TRBJ2-5, with a tentative D call TRBD1 (6 bases). Deletions cut 4 bases from V and 4 bases from J, with 10 bases between. Germline V CDR1 and CDR2: SNHLY, FYNNEI. The CDR3 runs 13 residues. The DNA of the CDR3 is TGTGCCAGCAGTGCCGGACAGCGAGAGACCCAGTACTTC. Its translation: CASSAGQRETQYF.

A few counts support this clone. The chain recombines TRBV6-6 with TRBJ1-5, with D unresolved. CDR3 size: 12 residues. Deletions cut 6 bases from V and 10 bases from J, with 13 bases between. CDR1 and CDR2 from the germline V gene are MNHNY and SVGAGI (reference sequence). CDR3: CASSHAMAPQHF. CDR3 in DNA: TGTGCCAGCAGCCACGCCATGGCACCCCAGCATTTT.

This clone has just a few counts. The rearrangement uses TRBV6-6 and TRBJ2-1, with 11 bases matching TRBD2. V lost 5 bases and J lost 3; bases outside the gene matches: 6. The CDR3 consists of 16 residues. Germline V gives CDR1 MNHNY, CDR2 SVGAGI (reference sequence). CDR3 sequence: CASSPRTSGHYNEQFF. DNA for the CDR3: TGTGCCAGCAGTCCACGGACTAGCGGGCACTACAATGAGCAGTTCTTC.

This chain joins TRBV2 and TRBJ1-4, with 7 bases that match TRBD1. The germline V gene encodes CDR1 SNHLY and CDR2 FYNNEI. The CDR3 covers 17 residues. V dropped 6 bases and J dropped 5; count of bases not matched to a gene: 15. This CDR3 is CASRSGSTGAGNEKLFF. For the CDR3, the DNA is TGTGCCAGCAGGTCCGGATCCACAGGGGCTGGGAATGAAAAACTGTTTTTT.

The J gene is TRBJ2-1, the V gene TRBV6-2 or TRBV6-3, with a weak D call TRBD1 (5 bases). V lost 4 bases, J lost 8 bases, and 9 bases lay in between. The CDR3 extends over 12 amino acids. The germline V gene encodes CDR1 MNHEY and CDR2 SVGEGT. CDR3 sequence reads: CASSLGRDEQFF. DNA for the CDR3: TGTGCCAGCAGTTTAGGCAGGGATGAGCAGTTCTTC.

The chain joins TRBV6-1 to TRBJ2-5, with 9 positions matching TRBD2. Germline V gene lookup returns CDR1 MNHNS and CDR2 SASEGT. The CDR3 covers 16 residues. Losses at the gene ends were 4 bases for V and 5 bases for J; bases not matched to a gene: 11. In DNA form, the CDR3 reads TGTGCCAGCAGTGGGAGACTAGCGGAGGGCCGGGAGACCCAGTACTTC. Translated, it gives CASSGRLAEGRETQYF.

V is TRBV11-2 and J is TRBJ1-5; D gene ambiguous. The V end lost 1 base, the J end lost 7 bases, and 17 bases lay between the germline ends. The CDR3 spans 16 residues. The germline V gene has CDR1 SGHAT and CDR2 FQNNGV. CDR3 protein: CASSLGGLLGKQPQHF. DNA of the CDR3: TGTGCCAGCAGCTTAGGCGGATTACTAGGAAAACAGCCCCAGCATTTT.

The V gene is TRBV4-1, the J gene TRBJ2-3; D gene uncertain. With 1 base removed from V and 6 bases from J, the gap between germline ends came to 8 bases. This CDR3 is 13 amino acids long. CDR1 MGHRA and CDR2 YSYEKL come from the germline V gene. The CDR3 is CASSQGDVDTQYF. The CDR3 region has the DNA TGCGCCAGCAGCCAAGGCGATGTGGATACGCAGTATTTT.

This clone was seen only a few times. DNA for the CDR3: TGTGCCAGCAGTTTCCAAGCGGAGCGCTTCTACGAGCAGTACTTC. Translation gives CASSFQAERFYEQYF. This chain joins TRBV7-2 and TRBJ2-7, with D maybe TRBD2 (5 bases). Germline loops: CDR1 SGHTA, CDR2 FQGNSA. The CDR3 consists of 15 residues. Trimming left V 6 bases short and J 3 bases short, with 18 bases between.

The J gene is TRBJ2-7, the V gene TRBV18; D may be TRBD1 (7 bases). Germline CDR1 is KGHSH and CDR2 is LQKENI. V was cut by 2 bases and J by 2 bases, with 10 bases left in between. The CDR3 consists of 14 residues. CDR3 sequence (DNA): TGTGCCAGCTCACCAGGAGGGGGCGCCTACGAGCAGTACTTC. Protein sequence: CASSPGGGAYEQYF.

V is TRBV7-9 and J is TRBJ1-6; D remains ambiguous. This CDR3 spans 17 amino acids. V shed 1 base and J shed 0 bases, with 10 bases lying between them. Germline V gene lookup returns CDR1 SEHNR and CDR2 FQNEAQ (reference sequence). CDR3 sequence (DNA): TGTGCCAGCAGCTTAGGCGGCAGCAGCTCCTATAATTCACCCCTCCACTTT. Translated, it gives CASSLGGSSSYNSPLHF. The full variable domain, completed using reference TRBV7-9 and TRBJ1-6, is DTGVSQNPRHKITKRGQNVTFRCDPISEHNRLYWYRQTLGQGPEFLTYFQNEAQLEKSRLLSDRFSAERPKGSFSTLEIQRTEQGDSAMYLCASSLGGSSSYNSPLHFGNGTRLTVT.